Following are 19 T cell receptor beta chains from one sample sequenced in a study of vaccination effects on CD4 cells after COVID-19. Before sequencing took place, the ViraFEST assay used viral peptide pools to expand antigen-specific CD4+ T cells. The culture ran for roughly 10 days before CD4+ T cells were isolated. Each person got two doses of an mRNA SARS-CoV-2 vaccine, BNT162b2 or mRNA-1273. Repertoires were generated with immunoSEQ multiplex PCR, while TCRdb's copy carries only in-frame clones and drops some. The sample includes fewer than 90,000 clones, around four fifths seen only once; the top ten take under 1.2%. Their target antigens are unknown. The sample here was CD4+ T cells from PBMCs cultured with HCoV-OC43 spike peptides, taken after COVID-19 vaccination. Described subset: HCoV-OC43 spike overlapping peptide pool stimulation. The receptors derive from a human donor who received a COVID-19 vaccine.

This chain uses TRBV5-6 with TRBJ1-2; 8 positions match TRBD1. Germline V CDR1 and CDR2: SGHDT, YYEEEE. The ends lost 10 bases at V and 8 bases at J; junction bases unmatched: 25. The CDR3 is 17 amino acids. This CDR3 reads CASLFGDRRPKSLGYTF. For the CDR3, the DNA is TGTGCCTCTCTGTTCGGGGACAGGCGACCTAAGTCTCTCGGCTACACCTTC.

This clone was counted only a few times. The chain employs TRBV7-2 and TRBJ2-2; no definite D call. Looked up from germline, CDR1 is SGHTA and CDR2 is FQGNSA. The CDR3 sequence is 15 residues long. V was shortened by 0 bases and J by 8 bases, with 13 bases between the two germline ends. This CDR3 reads CASSLADRVAGELFF. For the CDR3, the DNA is TGTGCCAGCAGCTTAGCGGATAGGGTCGCGGGGGAGCTGTTTTTT. The full variable domain, completed using reference TRBV7-2 and TRBJ2-2, is GAGVSQSPSNKVTEKGKDVELRCDPISGHTALYWYRQSLGQGLEFLIYFQGNSAPDKSGLPSDRFSAERTGGSVSTLTIQRTQQEDSAVYLCASSLADRVAGELFFGEGSRLTVL.

The chain employs TRBV24-1 and TRBJ1-2; the match to TRBD1 covers 9 bases. The CDR3 is made up of 18 amino acids. Germline V CDR1 and CDR2: KGHDR, SFDVKD. V dropped 2 bases and J dropped 2; count of bases not matched to a gene: 11. The CDR3: CATSDSPGQGEQNYGYTF. The CDR3 DNA follows: TGTGCCACCAGTGATTCTCCGGGACAGGGCGAACAGAACTATGGCTACACCTTC.

This chain joins TRBV5-8 and TRBJ2-6; 7 nucleotides match TRBD1. The ends lost 4 bases at V and 0 bases at J; junction bases unmatched: 4. The CDR3 is 16 amino acids. Germline V gene sequence: CDR1 SGHTS, CDR2 YDEGEE. The DNA for the CDR3 is TGTGCCAGCAGCCGGGACAGACCCTCTGGGGCCAACGTCCTGACTTTC. Its translation: CASSRDRPSGANVLTF.

This clone has only a few counts. This sequence joins TRBV11-2 and TRBJ2-2, with D hard to call. Trimming removed 5 bases at V and 3 bases at J, with 13 bases between. The CDR3 has 15 amino acids. Germline V CDR1 and CDR2: SGHAT, FQNNGV. CDR3 DNA sequence: TGTGCCAGCAGCCCCGAGCCCGAAGACACCGGGGAGCTGTTTTTT. Amino acids: CASSPEPEDTGELFF.

Points on this clone: Other DNA sequences within the sample encode an identical CDR3. The V call is TRBV29-1, the J call TRBJ2-7, with D unclear. Germline V gene lookup returns CDR1 SQVTM and CDR2 ANQGSEA. Between the trimmed V and J ends, which lost 4 bases and 2 bases, there was a span of 9 bases. The CDR3 contains 12 residues. Written as DNA, the CDR3 is TGCAGCGTTGTGACCGGTACCTACGAGCAGTACGTC. It yields the protein CSVVTGTYEQYV.

V gene TRBV7-2 combines with J gene TRBJ1-1; tentatively, D is TRBD1 (6 bases). V was pared by 5 bases and J by 6 bases, with 19 bases between. CDR1 SGHTA and CDR2 FQGNSA come from the germline V gene. The length of the CDR3 is 15 residues. In nucleotides, the CDR3 is TGTGCCAGCAGCGCCCTCGAGGGGGAGAGAGCTGAAGCTTTCTTT. This translates into CASSALEGERAEAFF.

The rearrangement uses TRBV10-2 and TRBJ2-3, with 7 positions matching TRBD1. After removal of 6 bases from V and 2 bases from J, the junction contained 14 bases not matched to a gene. Germline V CDR1 and CDR2: WSHSY, SAAADI. The CDR3 covers 17 residues. CDR3 region: CASRYTRGTVVTDTQYF. DNA for the CDR3: TGCGCCAGCAGATACACGAGGGGGACAGTAGTCACAGATACGCAGTATTTT.

This chain joins TRBV2 and TRBJ2-2, with a possible D match to TRBD2 (6 bases). Trimming removed 8 bases from V and 5 bases from J, with 12 bases in between. CDR1 is SNHLY, CDR2 FYNNEI, per germline. The CDR3 is 13 amino acids. CDR3 protein: CASVGGWTGELFF. Written as DNA, the CDR3 is TGTGCCAGCGTCGGGGGTTGGACCGGGGAGCTGTTTTTT. Based on the CDR3 plus reference TRBV2 and TRBJ2-2, the full variable domain is EPEVTQTPSHQVTQMGQEVILRCVPISNHLYFYWYRQILGQKVEFLVSFYNNEISEKSEIFDDQFSVERPDGSNFTLKIRSTKLEDSAMYFCASVGGWTGELFFGEGSRLTVL.

This CDR3 is CASSPYSGANVLTF. The CDR3 DNA reads as TGTGCCAGCTCACCCTACTCTGGGGCCAACGTCCTGACTTTC. The chain joins TRBV18 to TRBJ2-6; D remains ambiguous. V was pared by 3 bases and J by 0 bases, with 3 bases between. The CDR3 length is 14 residues. CDR1 is KGHSH and CDR2 is LQKENI in the germline V gene.

This chain connects TRBV10-2 to TRBJ1-2, with 11 bases fitting TRBD1. In germline, CDR1 is WSHSY, CDR2 SAAADI. J gave up 2 bases and V 7 bases, and 9 bases lay outside the gene matches. The CDR3 length is 16 residues. CDR3 loop: CASTRAGDRGNYGYTF. The CDR3 region has the DNA TGCGCCAGCACGAGAGCCGGGGACAGGGGGAACTATGGCTACACCTTC.

The chain carries TRBV4-1 and TRBJ2-5, with 9 bases fitting TRBD1. Germline trimming cut 4 bases from V and 5 bases from J; bases unmatched to any gene: 14. Per the germline V gene, CDR1 is MGHRA and CDR2 is YSYEKL. The CDR3 is 17 amino acids. The CDR3, as DNA: TGCGCCAGCAGCCTTGGGGGGGGACAGGGTATCTGGGAGACCCAGTACTTC. Its protein is CASSLGGGQGIWETQYF.

The CDR3 DNA sequence: TGTGCCAGCAGCCGTAACACTGGAAACACCATATATTTT. Amino acid sequence: CASSRNTGNTIYF. This chain connects TRBV27 to TRBJ1-3; D call uncertain. Trimming took 6 bases from V and 2 from J, leaving 8 bases between them. This CDR3 contains 13 residues. Looked up from germline, CDR1 is MNHEY and CDR2 is SMNVEV (reference sequence).

The gene calls are TRBV13 and TRBJ2-7, with D unresolved. Germline V gene lookup returns CDR1 PRHDT and CDR2 FYEKMQ (reference sequence). The CDR3 has 13 residues. The V and J ends lost 3 bases and 6 bases respectively, with 12 bases between them. The CDR3 DNA follows: TGTGCCAGCAGCTTTGGGGTATTGGTCGAGCAGTACGTC. Its protein product is CASSFGVLVEQYV.

The chain links TRBV7-3 to TRBJ1-1; TRBD1 might be the D (5 bases). The CDR3 has 14 residues. V lost 4 bases, J lost 1 base, and 10 bases lay in between. Germline CDR1 is SGHTA and CDR2 is FQGTGA. DNA of the CDR3: TGTGCCAGCAGCTGGGGAGGGGCGAACACTGAAGCTTTCTTT. Its protein is CASSWGGANTEAFF.

This chain joins TRBV5-1 and TRBJ1-3; the D is unclear. CDR1 is SGHRS and CDR2 is YFSETQ in the germline V gene. V lost 4 bases to trimming and J lost 0 bases, with 14 bases between them. The CDR3 runs 16 residues. The DNA of the CDR3 is TGCGCCAGCAGCCGGGTCGGAACGGCCTCTGGAAACACCATATATTTT. Translating gives CASSRVGTASGNTIYF.

The chain is built from TRBV5-5 and TRBJ1-1; D is perhaps TRBD1 (5 bases). CDR3 size: 14 residues. V lost 4 bases and J 4 bases, leaving 14 bases between the germline ends. The germline CDR1 and CDR2 sequences are SGHKS and YYEKEE (reference sequence). CDR3 DNA: TGTGCCAGCAGCATAGGGGTGTTGGGCACTGAAGCTTTCTTT. Translating it yields CASSIGVLGTEAFF.

This chain links TRBV6-2 or TRBV6-3 with TRBJ1-3; unclear D gene. The CDR3 consists of 14 residues. Germline V gene data show CDR1 as MNHEY and CDR2 as SVGEGT. V shed 6 bases and J shed 0 bases, with 9 bases lying between them. In DNA form, the CDR3 reads TGTGCCAGCAGCAACGGGGACTCTGGAAACACCATATATTTT. As protein: CASSNGDSGNTIYF.

The gene calls are TRBV19 and TRBJ2-7; 9 bases line up with TRBD2. Germline-derived CDR1 and CDR2 are LNHDA and SQIVND (reference sequence). The CDR3 is 15 amino acids. V dropped 6 bases and J dropped 1; count of bases not matched to a gene: 7. This CDR3 is CASSKAGGSSYEQYV. CDR3 sequence (DNA): TGTGCCAGTAGCAAAGCGGGGGGTTCTTCCTACGAGCAGTACGTC.